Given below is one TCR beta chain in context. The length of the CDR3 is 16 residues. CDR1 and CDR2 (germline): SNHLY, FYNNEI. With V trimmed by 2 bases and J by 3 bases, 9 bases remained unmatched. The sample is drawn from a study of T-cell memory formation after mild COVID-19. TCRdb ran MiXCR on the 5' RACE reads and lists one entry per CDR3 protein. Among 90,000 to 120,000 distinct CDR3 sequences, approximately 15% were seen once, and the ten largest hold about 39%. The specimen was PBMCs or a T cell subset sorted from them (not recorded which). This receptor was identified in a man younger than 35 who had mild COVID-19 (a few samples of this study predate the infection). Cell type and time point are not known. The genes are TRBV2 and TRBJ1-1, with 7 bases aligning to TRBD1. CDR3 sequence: CASSEWVDREDTEAFF. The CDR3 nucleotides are TGTGCCAGCAGTGAATGGGTCGACAGGGAGGACACTGAAGCTTTCTTT.